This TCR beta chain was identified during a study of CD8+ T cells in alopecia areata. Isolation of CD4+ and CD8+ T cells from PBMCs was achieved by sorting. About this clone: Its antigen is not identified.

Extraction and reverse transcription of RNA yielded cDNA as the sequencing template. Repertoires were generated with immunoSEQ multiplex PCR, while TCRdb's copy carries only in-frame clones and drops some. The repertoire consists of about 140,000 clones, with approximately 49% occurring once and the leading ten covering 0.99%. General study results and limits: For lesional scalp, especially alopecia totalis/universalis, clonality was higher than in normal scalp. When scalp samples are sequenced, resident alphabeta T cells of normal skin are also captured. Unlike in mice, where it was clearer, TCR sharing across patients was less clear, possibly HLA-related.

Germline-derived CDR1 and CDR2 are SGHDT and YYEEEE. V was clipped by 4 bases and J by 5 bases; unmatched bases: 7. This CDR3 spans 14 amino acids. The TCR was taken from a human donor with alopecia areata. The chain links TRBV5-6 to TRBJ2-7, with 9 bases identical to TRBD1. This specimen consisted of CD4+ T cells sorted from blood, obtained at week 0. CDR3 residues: CASSAQGQGNEQYF. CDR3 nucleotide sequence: TGTGCCAGCAGCGCCCAGGGACAGGGCAACGAGCAGTACTTC.